This T cell receptor (beta chain) is from a study of blood T cell repertoires in COVID-19. Study summary: Acute and convalescent COVID-19 samples came from the United States, Italy and Spain. Sources were T cells, B-cell-depleted T cells, or PBMCs; the material itself was cDNA or gDNA.

The CDR3 runs to 15 residues. CDR1 is SGHTA and CDR2 is FQGTGA in the germline V gene. The germline V and J ends were trimmed by 5 bases and 5 bases, with 15 bases remaining between them. Under the authors' procedure: Using reference gene primer amplification, nucleated cell counts were estimated. TCRdb's table, derived via immunoSEQ multiplex PCR, lists solely in-frame clones and lacks some. V and J calls and clone size follow that table, whereas D and trimming were derived from the DNA. The sample records 100,000 to 120,000 clones, over 60% being singletons. The chain has TRBV7-3 and TRBJ2-2; D possibly corresponds to TRBD2 (6 bases). The sample consisted of peripheral blood. The source is a woman of 80 years or more with active or convalescent COVID-19. CDR3 residues: CASSPPGAGTGELFF. The CDR3 bases are TGTGCCAGCAGCCCCCCAGGAGCGGGTACCGGGGAGCTGTTTTTT.